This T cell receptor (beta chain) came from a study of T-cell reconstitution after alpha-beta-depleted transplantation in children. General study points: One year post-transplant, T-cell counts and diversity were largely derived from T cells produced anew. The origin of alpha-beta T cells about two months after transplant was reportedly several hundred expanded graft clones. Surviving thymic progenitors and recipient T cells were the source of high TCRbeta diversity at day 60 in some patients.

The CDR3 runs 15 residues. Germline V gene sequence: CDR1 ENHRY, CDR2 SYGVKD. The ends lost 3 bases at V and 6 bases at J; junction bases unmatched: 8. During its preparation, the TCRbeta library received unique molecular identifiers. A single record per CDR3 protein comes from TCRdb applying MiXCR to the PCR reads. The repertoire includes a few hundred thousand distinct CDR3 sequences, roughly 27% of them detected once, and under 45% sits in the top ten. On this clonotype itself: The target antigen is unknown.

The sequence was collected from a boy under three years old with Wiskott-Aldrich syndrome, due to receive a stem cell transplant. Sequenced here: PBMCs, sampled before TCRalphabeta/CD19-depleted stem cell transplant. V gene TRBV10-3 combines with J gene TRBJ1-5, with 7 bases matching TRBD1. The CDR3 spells CAISDDRAGGQPQHF. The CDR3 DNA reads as TGTGCCATCAGTGACGACAGGGCAGGTGGTCAGCCCCAGCATTTT.